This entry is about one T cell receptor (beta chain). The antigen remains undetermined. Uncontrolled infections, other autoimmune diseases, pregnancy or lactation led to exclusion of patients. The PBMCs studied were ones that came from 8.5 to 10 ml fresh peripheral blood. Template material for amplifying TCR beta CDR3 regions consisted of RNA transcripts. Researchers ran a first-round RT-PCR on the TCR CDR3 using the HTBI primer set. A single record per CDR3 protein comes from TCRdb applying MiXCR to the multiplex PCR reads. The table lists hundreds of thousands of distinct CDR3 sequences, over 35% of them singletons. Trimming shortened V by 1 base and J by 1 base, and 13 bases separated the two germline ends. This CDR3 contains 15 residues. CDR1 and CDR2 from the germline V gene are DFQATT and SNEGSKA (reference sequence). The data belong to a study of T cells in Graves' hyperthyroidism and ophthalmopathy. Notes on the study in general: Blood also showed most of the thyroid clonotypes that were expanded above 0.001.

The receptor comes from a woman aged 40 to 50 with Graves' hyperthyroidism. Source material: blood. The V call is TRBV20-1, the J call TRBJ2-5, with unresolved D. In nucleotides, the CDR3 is TGCAGTGCTAGAGCCTCGGGTGTTATCCAAGAGACCCAGTACTTC. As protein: CSARASGVIQETQYF.